This T cell receptor beta chain was observed in a study of blood T cell repertoires in COVID-19. Germline CDR1 SEHNR, CDR2 FQNEAQ (reference sequence). The CDR3 runs to 14 residues. V dropped 5 bases and J dropped 6 bases, with 16 bases sitting between them. Seattle cases were enrolled at active infection and followed longitudinally. Method: immunoSEQ multiplex PCR; TCRdb's copy keeps in-frame clones and lacks some. The sample records 200,000 to 250,000 clones, under 90% being singletons. The chain is built from TRBV7-9 and TRBJ1-2; D uncertain. This clonotype was obtained from a woman aged 80 or over with COVID-19, enrolled during active disease. Material: peripheral blood. The CDR3 protein is CASSPRVAGDGYTF. CDR3 coding DNA: TGTGCCAGCAGCCCTCGGGTTGCGGGCGATGGCTACACCTTC.